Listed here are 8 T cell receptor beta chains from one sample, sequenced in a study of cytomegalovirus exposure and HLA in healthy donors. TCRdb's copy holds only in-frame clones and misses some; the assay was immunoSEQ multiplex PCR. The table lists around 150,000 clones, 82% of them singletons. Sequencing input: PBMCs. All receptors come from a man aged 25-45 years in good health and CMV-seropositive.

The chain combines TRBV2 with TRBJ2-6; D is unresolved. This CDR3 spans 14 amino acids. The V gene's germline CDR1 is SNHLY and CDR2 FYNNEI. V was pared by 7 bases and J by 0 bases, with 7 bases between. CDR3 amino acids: CASTVISGANVLTF. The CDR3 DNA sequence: TGTGCCAGCACGGTCATCTCTGGGGCCAACGTCCTGACTTTC. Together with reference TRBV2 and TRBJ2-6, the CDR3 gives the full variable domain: EPEVTQTPSHQVTQMGQEVILRCVPISNHLYFYWYRQILGQKVEFLVSFYNNEISEKSEIFDDQFSVERPDGSNFTLKIRSTKLEDSAMYFCASTVISGANVLTFGAGSRLTVL.

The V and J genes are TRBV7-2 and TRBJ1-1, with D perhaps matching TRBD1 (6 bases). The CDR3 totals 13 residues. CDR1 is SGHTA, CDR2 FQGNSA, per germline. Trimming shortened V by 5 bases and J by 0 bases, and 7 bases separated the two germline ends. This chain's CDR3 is CASSGQLNTEAFF. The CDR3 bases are TGTGCCAGCAGCGGACAGCTGAACACTGAAGCTTTCTTT.

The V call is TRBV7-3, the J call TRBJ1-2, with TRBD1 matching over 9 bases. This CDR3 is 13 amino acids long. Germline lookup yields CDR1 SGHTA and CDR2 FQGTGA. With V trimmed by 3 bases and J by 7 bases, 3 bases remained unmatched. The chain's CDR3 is CASSFTGGGGYTF. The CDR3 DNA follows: TGTGCCAGCAGCTTTACAGGGGGCGGTGGCTACACCTTC.

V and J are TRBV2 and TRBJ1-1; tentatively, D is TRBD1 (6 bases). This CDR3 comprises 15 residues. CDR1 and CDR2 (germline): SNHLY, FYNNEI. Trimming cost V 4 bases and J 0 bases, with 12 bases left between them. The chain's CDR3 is CASSAWGPLNTEAFF. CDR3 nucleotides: TGTGCCAGCAGTGCCTGGGGGCCGTTGAACACTGAAGCTTTCTTT. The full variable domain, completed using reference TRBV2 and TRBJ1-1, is EPEVTQTPSHQVTQMGQEVILRCVPISNHLYFYWYRQILGQKVEFLVSFYNNEISEKSEIFDDQFSVERPDGSNFTLKIRSTKLEDSAMYFCASSAWGPLNTEAFFGQGTRLTVV.

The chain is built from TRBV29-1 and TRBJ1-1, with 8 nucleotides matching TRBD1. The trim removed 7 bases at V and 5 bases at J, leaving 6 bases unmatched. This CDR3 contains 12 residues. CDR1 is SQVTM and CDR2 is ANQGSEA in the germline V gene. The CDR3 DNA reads TGCAGCGCTACAGGGGGAAGGACTGAAGCTTTCTTT. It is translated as CSATGGRTEAFF.

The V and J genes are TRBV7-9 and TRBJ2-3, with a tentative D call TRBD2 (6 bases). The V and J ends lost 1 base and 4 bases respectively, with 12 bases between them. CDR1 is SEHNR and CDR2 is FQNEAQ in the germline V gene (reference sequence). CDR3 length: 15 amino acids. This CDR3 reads CASSLVGQRADTQYF. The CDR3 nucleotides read TGTGCCAGCAGCTTAGTTGGCCAGCGGGCAGATACGCAGTATTTT.

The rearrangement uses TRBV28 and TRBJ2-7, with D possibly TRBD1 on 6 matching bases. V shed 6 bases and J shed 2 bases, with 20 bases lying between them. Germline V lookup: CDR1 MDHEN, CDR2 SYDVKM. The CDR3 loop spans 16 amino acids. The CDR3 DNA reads TGTGCCAGCAGGCTGCAGGGGTCCCGGGGTACCTACGAGCAGTACTTC. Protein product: CASRLQGSRGTYEQYF.

For the CDR3, the DNA is TGTGCCAGCAGGATGCTTACCGGGACAGGGAACACTGAAGCTTTCTTT. Its protein is CASRMLTGTGNTEAFF. The chain recombines TRBV2 with TRBJ1-1; 8 bases are a match to TRBD1. V was pared by 6 bases and J by 1 base, with 10 bases of the junction left unmatched. The CDR3 covers 16 residues. The germline V gene has CDR1 SNHLY and CDR2 FYNNEI.